This TCR beta chain originates from a study of shared clonotypes between healthy human individuals. To note about this clone: Other DNA sequences of this sample code for an identical CDR3.

This CDR3 has 13 residues. Looked up from germline, CDR1 is SGHRS and CDR2 is YFSETQ. Trimming shortened V by 4 bases and J by 1 base, and 8 bases separated the two germline ends. TCRdb's table, derived via immunoSEQ multiplex PCR, lists solely in-frame clones and lacks some. Of some 2,100,000 clones listed, under 97% are singletons. This chain joins TRBV5-1 and TRBJ1-1; TRBD1 might be the D (5 bases). The sequence was collected from a young man in good health. Sequencing input: naive CD4+ T cells sorted from blood. As for subset: CD45RA+ positively selected. For the CDR3, the DNA is TGCGCCAGCAGCCTGACAGAGAACACTGAAGCTTTCTTT. It encodes CASSLTENTEAFF.